The 27 T cell receptor beta chains presented below share a single source sample, sequenced in a study of radiotherapy plus CTLA-4 blockade in lung cancer. Data came from immunoSEQ multiplex PCR; TCRdb stores just in-frame clones and leaves some out. The table lists about 48,000 clones, 75% to 85% of them singletons. Specimen: peripheral blood, collected from a patient treated with radiotherapy plus ipilimumab. These receptors all come from a human donor with non-small cell lung cancer who had stable disease on radiotherapy plus ipilimumab.

V and J are TRBV5-1 and TRBJ1-1; the D gene is possibly TRBD1 (6 bases). The CDR3 sequence is 13 residues long. V gave up 4 bases and J gave up 4 bases, with 11 bases separating them. Looked up from germline, CDR1 is SGHRS and CDR2 is YFSETQ. The CDR3 protein is CASSEGVGTEAFF. The CDR3 nucleotides read TGCGCCAGCAGCGAGGGGGTAGGCACTGAAGCTTTCTTT. The entire variable domain, with the rest obtained from reference TRBV5-1 and TRBJ1-1, is as follows: KAGVTQTPRYLIKTRGQQVTLSCSPISGHRSVSWYQQTPGQGLQFLFEYFSETQRNKGNFPGRFSGRQFSNSRSEMNVSTLELGDSALYLCASSEGVGTEAFFGQGTRLTVV.

This clone has only one observation. The rearrangement joins TRBV10-2 to TRBJ1-2, with TRBD1 as a possible D gene (6 bases). The V gene lost 10 bases and the J gene lost 2 bases, with 14 bases spanning the gap. Germline loops: CDR1 WSHSY, CDR2 SAAADI. This CDR3 has 13 residues. The CDR3 nucleotides read TGCGCCACCACAGGGACACCCAACTATGGCTACACCTTC. It is translated as CATTGTPNYGYTF.

V and J are TRBV19 and TRBJ1-1, with 7 bases fitting TRBD1. Germline CDR1 and CDR2: LNHDA and SQIVND (reference sequence). The CDR3 consists of 15 residues. The J segment lost 7 bases and the V segment lost 6 bases, leaving 14 bases of the junction unmatched. This chain's CDR3 is CASRRLGTANGEAFF. The CDR3 nucleotides read TGTGCCAGTAGACGCCTAGGGACAGCGAACGGTGAAGCTTTCTTT.

The chain joins TRBV6-5 to TRBJ2-1; TRBD2 aligns across 9 bases. The junction had 5 bases not matched to a gene; V was cut back by 0 bases and J by 5 bases. In germline, CDR1 is MNHEY, CDR2 SVGAGI. The CDR3 has 16 amino acids. The CDR3 nucleotides are TGTGCCAGCAGTTACTCGGGCGGGAGGGGTAACAATGAGCAGTTCTTC. Translating gives CASSYSGGRGNNEQFF.

This clone was counted between two and nine times. V and J are TRBV6-6 and TRBJ1-3; D possibly corresponds to TRBD1 (6 bases). Germline loops: CDR1 MNHNY, CDR2 SVGAGI (reference sequence). V was shortened by 6 bases and J by 1 base, with 10 bases between the two germline ends. The CDR3 spans 14 residues. The CDR3 sequence is CASSETGSGNTIYF. The CDR3 nucleotides read TGTGCCAGCAGCGAAACAGGGTCTGGAAACACCATATATTTT.

The genes are TRBV18 and TRBJ2-1; the match to TRBD1 covers 8 bases. The CDR3 extends over 15 amino acids. With V trimmed by 4 bases and J by 5 bases, 7 bases remained unmatched. Germline V gives CDR1 KGHSH, CDR2 LQKENI. Here the CDR3 DNA reads TGTGCCAGCTCACGCGGACAGGGAGCTAACAATGAGCAGTTCTTC. This codes for CASSRGQGANNEQFF.

This sequence joins TRBV2 and TRBJ2-5; 14 bases are shared with TRBD2. Trimming cost V 8 bases and J 5 bases; bases outside gene matches: 10. The CDR3 has 16 residues. In germline, CDR1 is SNHLY, CDR2 FYNNEI. CDR3: CASRKTSGRAGETQYF. The CDR3 nucleotides are TGTGCCAGCCGAAAGACTAGCGGGAGGGCGGGGGAGACCCAGTACTTC.

The chain's CDR3 is CASSSTGTETQYF. In DNA, the CDR3 is TGTGCCAGCAGTTCAACGGGAACAGAGACCCAGTACTTC. V and J are TRBV27 and TRBJ2-5; weak D call: TRBD2 (5 bases). The CDR3 length is 13 residues. With 4 bases removed from V and 4 bases from J, the gap between germline ends came to 10 bases. Per the germline V gene, CDR1 is MNHEY and CDR2 is SMNVEV (reference sequence).

The genes are TRBV27 and TRBJ2-6, with TRBD1 matching 8 bases. The V segment lost 3 bases and the J segment 0 bases; nucleotides outside the gene matches: 10. The CDR3 covers 19 residues. CDR1 MNHEY and CDR2 SMNVEV come from the germline V gene (reference sequence). In nucleotides, the CDR3 is TGTGCCAGCAGTTTCTACCCCGGACAGGGCTTCTCTGGGGCCAACGTCCTGACTTTC. Protein product: CASSFYPGQGFSGANVLTF.

This CDR3 is CASSLTGMTYNEQFF. The CDR3 DNA reads as TGTGCCAGCAGCTTGACCGGGATGACCTACAATGAGCAGTTCTTC. The V gene is TRBV7-2, the J gene TRBJ2-1; D possibly corresponds to TRBD2 (5 bases). The germline CDR1 and CDR2 sequences are SGHTA and FQGNSA. V was clipped by 3 bases and J by 2 bases, with 11 bases between them. The CDR3 runs 15 residues.

The chain joins TRBV11-3 to TRBJ2-1; D is unresolved. This CDR3 contains 13 residues. Germline V lookup: CDR1 SGHNT, CDR2 YENEEA. Trimming removed 5 bases from V and 7 bases from J, with 12 bases in between. In DNA form, the CDR3 reads TGTGCCAGCAGCCCCCCGACTGGGAATGAGCAGTTCTTC. This sequence encodes CASSPPTGNEQFF.

The chain joins TRBV5-6 to TRBJ2-2, with D hard to call. Per germline, CDR1 SGHDT and CDR2 YYEEEE. This CDR3 has 11 amino acids. V lost 6 bases and J 3 bases, leaving 3 bases between the germline ends. CDR3 sequence: CASTYTGELFF. CDR3 bases: TGTGCCAGCACGTACACCGGGGAGCTGTTTTTT.

The chain carries TRBV2 and TRBJ2-5, with 8 positions matching TRBD2. After removal of 4 bases from V and 1 base from J, the junction contained 5 bases not matched to a gene. The CDR3 runs to 15 residues. The V gene's germline CDR1 is SNHLY and CDR2 FYNNEI. CDR3 protein: CASSAVSGIQETQYF. CDR3 DNA sequence: TGTGCCAGCAGTGCGGTTAGCGGGATCCAAGAGACCCAGTACTTC. Using reference TRBV2 and TRBJ2-5 for the parts outside the CDR3, the full variable domain is EPEVTQTPSHQVTQMGQEVILRCVPISNHLYFYWYRQILGQKVEFLVSFYNNEISEKSEIFDDQFSVERPDGSNFTLKIRSTKLEDSAMYFCASSAVSGIQETQYFGPGTRLLVL.

This clone was seen only a few times. The V call is TRBV5-6, the J call TRBJ2-7, with TRBD2 identical over 13 bases. The CDR3 totals 18 residues. With 0 bases clipped from V and 6 bases from J, the junction kept 12 bases outside the gene matches. The germline CDR1 and CDR2 sequences are SGHDT and YYEEEE. CDR3 coding DNA: TGTGCCAGCAGCTTGGCTTGGACTAGCGGGAGAACGGTCCGCGAGCAGTACTTC. Its translation is CASSLAWTSGRTVREQYF.

The chain joins TRBV15 to TRBJ2-5; 7 bases fit TRBD2. TRBJ2-7 explains the end of the DNA better; the J call may be wrong. The CDR3 has 15 amino acids. Germline-derived CDR1 and CDR2 are LNHNV and YYDKDF (reference sequence). CDR3 nucleotides: TGTGCCACCAGCAGAGGGGAATCGGGGGGCTACGAGCAGTACTTC. As protein: CATSRGESGGYEQYF.

J is TRBJ2-5 and V is TRBV5-1; D possibly corresponds to TRBD1 (5 bases). The J call may be in error: the DNA end matches TRBJ2-7 better. The CDR3 is made up of 14 amino acids. Germline V gene data show CDR1 as SGHRS and CDR2 as YFSETQ. The CDR3 loop reads CASKGGTGPYEQYF. Written as DNA, the CDR3 is TGCGCCAGCAAGGGTGGAACAGGACCCTACGAGCAGTACTTC.

The genes are TRBV7-9 and TRBJ2-6, with a tentative D call TRBD2 (6 bases). V was clipped by 4 bases and J by 2 bases, with 15 bases between them. The CDR3 length is 17 residues. Germline lookup yields CDR1 SEHNR and CDR2 FQNEAQ (reference sequence). CDR3 DNA sequence: TGTGCCAGCAGCTCTGTTGACTGGGGGGCTGGGGCCAACGTCCTGACTTTC. It translates to CASSSVDWGAGANVLTF.

The rearrangement joins TRBV10-3 to TRBJ2-1; 7 bases align to TRBD2. Germline trimming cut 8 bases from V and 16 bases from J; bases unmatched to any gene: 14. The CDR3 spans 12 residues. Germline CDR1 reads ENHRY; CDR2 reads SYGVKD. CDR3 sequence reads: CAIGESRESLFF. The CDR3 DNA reads TGTGCCATCGGGGAGTCGCGGGAGAGCCTTTTCTTC.

The chain is built from TRBV28 and TRBJ2-7, with 8 bases that match TRBD2. The V gene's germline CDR1 is MDHEN and CDR2 SYDVKM. V dropped 3 bases and J dropped 6; count of bases not matched to a gene: 7. CDR3 size: 14 residues. The CDR3 coding sequence is TGTGCCAGCAGTTTTTCAGCGGGAGTATCCGAGCAGTACTTC. It yields the protein CASSFSAGVSEQYF. The variable domain in full, with the rest retrieved from reference TRBV28 and TRBJ2-7, is DVKVTQSSRYLVKRTGEKVFLECVQDMDHENMFWYRQDPGLGLRLIYFSYDVKMKEKGDIPEGYSVSREKKERFSLILESASTNQTSMYLCASSFSAGVSEQYFGPGTRLTVT.

There are a few counts of this clone. This chain links TRBV15 with TRBJ2-6, with 7 bases fitting TRBD1. The CDR3 extends over 19 amino acids. J lost 1 base, V lost 1 base, and 10 bases had no gene match. Germline V gives CDR1 LNHNV, CDR2 YYDKDF (reference sequence). The CDR3 reads CATSRATGLPISGANVLTF. The CDR3 DNA is TGTGCCACCAGCAGAGCGACAGGGCTTCCCATTTCTGGGGCCAACGTCCTGACTTTC.

The rearrangement uses TRBV9 and TRBJ2-1; D gene ambiguous. Germline values: CDR1 SGDLS, CDR2 YYNGEE. Trimming left V 0 bases short and J 0 bases short, with 7 bases between. The CDR3 extends over 15 amino acids. The CDR3 loop is CASSVVQSSYNEQFF. The DNA of the CDR3 is TGTGCCAGCAGCGTAGTACAGAGCTCCTACAATGAGCAGTTCTTC.

In its sample, this clone was seen a few times. V and J are TRBV30 and TRBJ2-3; 7 bases are shared with TRBD2. Germline V lookup: CDR1 GTSNPN, CDR2 SVGIG (reference sequence). There are 18 residues in the CDR3. The ends lost 2 bases at V and 4 bases at J; junction bases unmatched: 18. The CDR3 sequence is CAWSPGALGGREADTQYF. In nucleotides, the CDR3 is TGTGCCTGGAGTCCCGGGGCGTTGGGTGGGAGGGAAGCAGATACGCAGTATTTT.

This clone was found a few times. V gene TRBV9 combines with J gene TRBJ2-4; D is ambiguous. Trimming removed 0 bases from V and 0 bases from J, with 7 bases in between. The CDR3 spans 15 residues. Germline V gene lookup returns CDR1 SGDLS and CDR2 YYNGEE. The CDR3 region has the DNA TGTGCCAGCAGCGTAGTCCCGGGAGCCAAAAACATTCAGTACTTC. It encodes CASSVVPGAKNIQYF.

The chain recombines TRBV6-5 with TRBJ2-7, with 7 bases matching TRBD2. The CDR3 totals 13 residues. The V gene end was trimmed by 5 bases and the J gene end by 2 bases; junction bases not matched to a gene: 3. Germline V gene sequence: CDR1 MNHEY, CDR2 SVGAGI. The CDR3 region is CASSEGGAYEQYF. CDR3 nucleotides: TGTGCCAGCAGTGAGGGAGGGGCCTACGAGCAGTACTTC.

The chain carries TRBV25-1 and TRBJ2-7; 8 bases are a match to TRBD2. The CDR3 totals 11 residues. The V segment lost 6 bases and the J segment 6 bases; nucleotides outside the gene matches: 1. Germline V gives CDR1 MGHDK, CDR2 SYGVNS. The CDR3 sequence is CASRAGAEQYF. CDR3 bases: TGTGCCAGCAGAGCGGGAGCCGAGCAGTACTTC.

V gene TRBV28 combines with J gene TRBJ1-2; 7 bases agree with TRBD1. This CDR3 region has 15 residues. Germline V gene sequence: CDR1 MDHEN, CDR2 SYDVKM. Trimming cost V 3 bases and J 8 bases; bases outside gene matches: 12. The CDR3 DNA sequence: TGTGCCAGCAGTTTCGGACAGGCCGCGCTTTTGGGCTACACCTTC. This gives the protein CASSFGQAALLGYTF.

This chain links TRBV28 with TRBJ2-7; TRBD1 aligns across 11 bases. V lost 7 bases and J lost 0; bases outside the gene matches: 5. Looked up from germline, CDR1 is MDHEN and CDR2 is SYDVKM. The CDR3 sequence is 15 residues long. CDR3 region: CASNSGQGGSYEQYF. As DNA, the CDR3 is TGTGCCAGCAACTCGGGACAGGGGGGCTCCTACGAGCAGTACTTC.